What follows is one T cell receptor beta chain and its context. What it binds is not known. The sample belongs to a study of T-cell memory formation after mild COVID-19. Study information: In these data, TCR clusters were largely donor specific.

The CDR3 contains 14 residues. V lost 3 bases to trimming and J lost 5 bases, with 11 bases between them. Germline V gene lookup returns CDR1 LNHNV and CDR2 YYDKDF (reference sequence). Overall study findings and caveats: For contracting clones, CD4+ ones sat mainly in CM and EM, CD8+ in EMRA. Day 37-peaking second-wave clones had unconfirmed SARS-CoV-2 specificity. Clones that contracted from day 15 to 85 had balanced CD4/CD8; later expanders were CD4+ biased.

One entry per CDR3 protein results from TCRdb running MiXCR on the 5' RACE reads. The table has about 340,000 distinct CDR3 sequences, approximately 21% seen once. The TCR was taken from an adult woman who had mild COVID-19 (a few samples of this study predate the infection). Cell type and time point are not known. The V and J genes are TRBV15 and TRBJ2-1, with TRBD1 as a possible D gene (6 bases). Sequencing input: PBMCs or a T cell subset sorted from them (not recorded which). Written as DNA, the CDR3 is TGTGCCACCAGCAGGTGGACAGAAGACAATGAGCAGTTCTTC. Translating it yields CATSRWTEDNEQFF.